These T cell receptor beta chains were read from a single sample in a study of T cell responses to AZD1222 COVID-19 vaccine. Assay used: immunoSEQ multiplex PCR; TCRdb lists only in-frame clones, some missing. The table lists 130,000 or so clones, 93% of them singletons. Sequenced material: peripheral blood, taken on day 0 of AZD1222 vaccination. These receptors were taken from an adult in good health. CDR3s include the opening cysteine and the closing phenylalanine or tryptophan. Rows may omit the clone size; those that give it use once, few, many or a size class.

>NA|16|TRBV7-9
CASSYFKGGVDSPLHF
>NA|16|TRBV6-2/TRBV6-3
CASSYHFAGSNNEQFF
>NA|19|TRBV4-3
CASSPRGYAGGPGYNEQFF
>NA|12|TRBV30
CAWSTRDRGYTF
>NA|14|TRBV19
CATSRRGIDTEAFF
>NA|13|TRBV6-4
CASSGVRGNEQFF
>NA|15|TRBV7-9
CASSLEGTDTDTQYF
>NA|16|TRBV18
CASSPPGGGLGNEQYF
>NA|14|TRBV19
CASSSLLGPDTQYF
>NA|13|TRBV12-3/TRBV12-4
CASSLRDGTEAFF
>NA|14|TRBV6-5
CASTYSVTGNTIYF
>NA|12|TRBV29-1
CSAGLSSYEQYF
>NA|16|TRBV19
CASSLTTLTSGNTIYF
>NA|12|TRBV6-5
CASSLRGYGYTF
>NA|14|TRBV9
CASSVDGGSYEQYF
>once|16|TRBV9
CASSVRGQGAGNTIYF
>NA|17|TRBV5-1
CASSSTLSGRNTGELFF
>NA|14|TRBV6-5
CASRGDRVNYGYTF
>once|15|TRBV5-6
CASSLGLAGQETQYF
>NA|13|TRBV12-3/TRBV12-4
CASSFGWREKAFF
>NA|13|TRBV2
CASSEGRRQTQYF
>NA|16|TRBV7-8
CASSLGSGQGPLALDF
>NA|14|TRBV10-1
CAHRGSSGANVLTF
>NA|18|TRBV6-2/TRBV6-3
CASSPRSAGSLAKNIQYF
>NA|19|TRBV28
CAARTPSGAGRAPNEKLFF
>NA|16|TRBV6-1
CASSEPGTAYTDTQYF
>NA|13|TRBV16
CASSQDRAYGYTF
>NA|17|TRBV19
CASRSGDRGTPGSEAFF
>NA|19|TRBV19
CATQKSFKGLAGVEETQYF
>NA|15|TRBV21-1
CASSKVRDTNTEAFF
>NA|16|TRBV27
CASSLSRGLPTNEQYF
>NA|16|TRBV4-1
CASSQTHPDSSYEQYF
>once|14|TRBV25-1
CASSEDAKGYGYTF
>NA|16|TRBV27
CASSLRRQVASGELFF
>NA|13|TRBV25-1
CASSGRDTGELFF
>NA|17|TRBV9
CASSGSTSGKPTGELFF
>NA|14|TRBV2
CATQLGELGYEQYF
>NA|14|TRBV14
CASSQDPSGEAQYF
>NA|16|TRBV19
CASRGRGTVNYNEQFF
>NA|16|TRBV29-1
CSVEESPRQSNYGYTF
>NA|16|TRBV30
CAWRRSGEPFTDTQYF
>NA|15|TRBV7-2
CASSLNRGSNYGYTF
>NA|14|TRBV4-1
CASSQVDGGEKLFF
>NA|20|TRBV10-2
CASKGQAGTSGDSSTDTQYF
>few|16|TRBV7-9
CASSLAGDITNYGYTF
>NA|15|TRBV3-1/TRBV3-2
CASSQVPLAGQPQHF
>once|15|TRBV5-6
CASSFRGISNQPQHF
>few|14|TRBV4-3
CASSSTGEEEKLFF
>NA|14|TRBV7-9
CASSPQGSNQPQHF
>NA|16|TRBV7-9
CASSTETRSSGNTIYF
>few|13|TRBV27
CASSFGFDTEAFF
>NA|15|TRBV12-5
CASGLSGLGAQPQHF